This T cell receptor beta chain comes out of a study of blood T cell repertoires in COVID-19. Sequencing used immunoSEQ multiplex PCR; TCRdb keeps in-frame clones, though not all of them. The profile covers 330,000 or so clones, with 85% to 90% appearing a single time and approximately 1% taken by the ten largest. V lost 3 bases to trimming and J lost 7 bases, with 6 bases between them. The CDR3 length is 12 residues. Germline V gives CDR1 MGHDK, CDR2 SYGVNS. This chain links TRBV25-1 with TRBJ1-4; no definite D call. The sample comprised PBMCs or T cells enriched from blood (not recorded which). The TCR originated in a woman aged 25 to 45 who had been exposed to COVID-19. In nucleotides, the CDR3 is TGTGCCAGCAGTGATCCTAGTGAAAAACTGTTTTTT. Protein sequence: CASSDPSEKLFF.